The clone carrying this TCR beta chain was detected once. Membership in each cohort depended on participant-reported clinical history. This entry belongs to a study of blood T cell repertoires in COVID-19. Across the study: PBMCs, B-cell-depleted T cells, or T cells were the source of the cDNA or gDNA that made up the material.

Original processing notes: It was from reference gene primer amplification that nucleated cell counts were estimated. The assay was immunoSEQ multiplex PCR, and TCRdb's table has in-frame clones only and misses some. V and J calls and clone size follow that table, whereas D and trimming were derived from the DNA. The sample contains hundreds of thousands of clones, almost 90% of which appear only once. V gave up 0 bases and J gave up 3 bases; unmatched junction bases: 2. Germline values: CDR1 LNHDA, CDR2 SQIVND (reference sequence). CDR3 size: 15 residues. The chain has TRBV19 and TRBJ2-1; 7 nucleotides match TRBD1. The sequence was collected from a woman in her late teens or twenties with acute COVID-19. The sequenced material came from PBMCs or T cells enriched from blood (not recorded which). The CDR3 sequence is CASSIEWDSYNEQFF. The CDR3 nucleotides read TGTGCCAGTAGTATAGAGTGGGACAGCTACAATGAGCAGTTCTTC.